This TCR beta chain comes out of a study of chemoradiotherapy in HPV16-positive cancers. This CDR3 is 13 amino acids long. Per the germline V gene, CDR1 is LGHNA and CDR2 is YSLEER. Trimming took 3 bases from V and 6 from J, leaving 8 bases between them. Whole-study results and caveats: For HPV16-positive patients, expanding HPV-responsive T cells associated with longer recurrence-free survival.

Using immunoSEQ multiplex PCR, the repertoire was profiled, and TCRdb retains in-frame clones only, with some absent. Of tens of thousands of clones detected, more than 75% appear once; the ten largest clones hold about 4.5%. Comments on this clone: The antigen remains undetermined.

The specimen was blood, collected from a patient who underwent chemoradiotherapy. V gene TRBV4-3 combines with J gene TRBJ2-2; D unclear. The sequence was collected from a human donor with HPV-associated anogenital cancer. For the CDR3, the DNA is TGCGCCAGCAGCCAGTGGGAAGCCGGGGAGCTGTTTTTT. Translating it yields CASSQWEAGELFF.